A selection of T cell receptor beta chains follows, all from one sample in a study of beta chain features in type 1 diabetes. TCRdb's copy holds only in-frame clones and misses some; the assay was immunoSEQ multiplex PCR. Here the sample spans more than 110,000 clones, around 7% being singletons. Material for sequencing was central memory CD4+ T cells from blood. These receptors originate from a woman younger than 45 in good health. Each CDR3 is given with its conserved first and last residue. Fields, in order: D gene, V gene, J gene, clone size, CDR3 DNA, CDR3 protein. The D gene is left open where the match is weak. The size entry is marked missing in some rows and otherwise reads once, few, many or a size class.

.,TRBV7-2,TRBJ2-2,few,TGTGCCAGCAGCTTAGTCCCACAGGGACGTATTGGAGGCACCGGGGAGCTGTTTTTT,CASSLVPQGRIGGTGELFF
.,TRBV25-1,TRBJ2-3,few,TGTGCCAGCACCCCTAAGGATACGCAGTATTTT,CASTPKDTQYF
.,TRBV6-1,TRBJ2-3,.,TGTGCCAGCAGTGAACGAGGAGGGTCCACAGATACGCAGTATTTT,CASSERGGSTDTQYF
.,TRBV5-6,TRBJ1-1,.,TGTGCCAGCAGCTTGGGGGCCCGCGGGGTACTAGATGAAGCTTTCTTT,CASSLGARGVLDEAFF
TRBD2,TRBV19,TRBJ2-4,few,TGTGCCAGTACCCCCTTGGGTAGCGGGAGATCCAAAAACATTCAGTACTTC,CASTPLGSGRSKNIQYF
.,TRBV6-5,TRBJ2-6,.,TGTGCCAGCAGTTATCCCCAGGGATCTGGGGCCAACGTCCTGACTTTC,CASSYPQGSGANVLTF
.,TRBV9,TRBJ2-7,many,TGTGCCAGCAGCGTAGAAGGAGTAGGCGGTCTGCAGTACTTC,CASSVEGVGGLQYF
TRBD1,TRBV4-2,TRBJ1-3,many,TGTGCCAGCAGCCGACTAAGCACAGGGGCTGGAAACACCATATATTTT,CASSRLSTGAGNTIYF
TRBD2,TRBV6-5,TRBJ2-7,.,TGTGCCAGCAGTAGCGACGCGGGAGGCTACTACGAGCAGTACTTC,CASSSDAGGYYEQYF
TRBD2,TRBV4-2,TRBJ2-1,.,TGTGCCAGCAGCTCCCGGACTAGCGGGAGGAACGATGAGCAGTTCTTC,CASSSRTSGRNDEQFF
.,TRBV7-2,TRBJ1-4,.,TGTGCCAGCAGCTTAGCGGGGAGGGGCAGTAATGAAAAACTGTTTTTT,CASSLAGRGSNEKLFF
TRBD1,TRBV7-9,TRBJ2-7,few,TGTGCCAGCACCAGGGGACAGGGTCTCGAGCAGTACTTC,CASTRGQGLEQYF
TRBD1,TRBV5-1,TRBJ1-1,.,TGCGCCAGCACCACAGGGGGCGCGGGCACTGAAGCTTTCTTT,CASTTGGAGTEAFF
TRBD2,TRBV28,TRBJ2-3,many,TGTGCCAGCAGTTCAGCTAGCGGGGCCGGGACAGATACGCAGTATTTT,CASSSASGAGTDTQYF
TRBD1,TRBV5-1,TRBJ2-7,few,TGCGCCAGCAGCGCAACGACAGGGATCTCCTACGAGCAGTACTTC,CASSATTGISYEQYF
.,TRBV5-4,TRBJ1-1,few,TGTGCCAGCAGCTTTGGGGGGGGGAGGGACACTGAAGCTTTCTTT,CASSFGGGRDTEAFF
TRBD2,TRBV9,TRBJ2-3,.,TGTGCCAGCAGCGTAGGGGCGGGAGCATTCACAGATACGCAGTATTTT,CASSVGAGAFTDTQYF
.,TRBV28,TRBJ2-7,few,TGTGCCAGCAGTAATTCTCGGGGTGGTGGGGTCGAGCAGTACTTC,CASSNSRGGGVEQYF
.,TRBV7-2,TRBJ2-5,.,TGTGCCAGCAGCTTAGCGATAACGGAGGCGCAAGAGACCCAGTACTTC,CASSLAITEAQETQYF
.,TRBV7-9,TRBJ1-2,few,TGTGCCAGCAGCTTTGGTCAGAGGAGTGGCTACACCTTC,CASSFGQRSGYTF
.,TRBV9,TRBJ1-1,.,TGTGCCAGCAGCGTAAACTCGGTCATGAACACTGAAGCTTTCTTT,CASSVNSVMNTEAFF
.,TRBV6-5,TRBJ2-7,.,TGTGCCAGCAGTCGCAATGGCCCGGAGGCCGAGCAGTACTTC,CASSRNGPEAEQYF
.,TRBV28,TRBJ2-7,few,TGTGCCAGCAGTTCCCTTTCCAGGCAAGGCGAGCAGTACTTC,CASSSLSRQGEQYF
.,TRBV7-9,TRBJ2-7,.,TGTGCCAGCAGCGAGAAGTACGAGCAGTACTTC,CASSEKYEQYF
TRBD2,TRBV6-5,TRBJ2-7,few,TGTGCCAGCAGGCACCCAGGACTAGAAAAGCAGTACTTC,CASRHPGLEKQYF
.,TRBV9,TRBJ2-1,many,TGTGCCAGCAGCGTAGGCTGGAGCTCCTACAATGAGCAGTTCTTC,CASSVGWSSYNEQFF
TRBD2,TRBV7-3,TRBJ2-3,.,TGTGCCAGCAGCTCGGGACTAGCGGGAGGCACAGATACGCAGTATTTT,CASSSGLAGGTDTQYF
.,TRBV28,TRBJ1-4,.,TGTGCCAGCGACTCACAGGGACAAGGGGCGACTAATGAAAAACTGTTTTTT,CASDSQGQGATNEKLFF
.,TRBV9,TRBJ2-3,few,TGTGCCAGCAGCGTAGTCGGAGCCACAGATACGCAGTATTTT,CASSVVGATDTQYF
TRBD2,TRBV28,TRBJ2-7,few,TGTGCCAGCAGGAGACGGGGGGTAAAGTACTTC,CASRRRGVKYF
TRBD1,TRBV11-2,TRBJ1-5,.,TGTGCCAGCAGCGGGGACAGGGTAGAGCCCCAGCATTTT,CASSGDRVEPQHF
.,TRBV4-1,TRBJ1-2,.,TGCGCCAGCAGCCAAGCGGGGGGTGATGGCTACACCTTC,CASSQAGGDGYTF
.,TRBV4-3,TRBJ1-3,.,TGCGCCAGCAGCCATCGGTCTGGAAACACCATATATTTT,CASSHRSGNTIYF
.,TRBV7-3,TRBJ2-1,few,TGTGCCAGCAGCCCAACTCCGGGCTCCTACAATGAGCAGTTCTTC,CASSPTPGSYNEQFF
.,TRBV5-1,TRBJ1-2,.,TGCGCCAGCAGCTTGGCAGTGAACTATGGCTACACCTTC,CASSLAVNYGYTF
TRBD2,TRBV5-1,TRBJ2-1,.,TGCGCCAGCAGCTTAGCGACTAGCGGGGAGCCCAATGAGCAGTTCTTC,CASSLATSGEPNEQFF
TRBD1,TRBV18,TRBJ2-1,few,TGTGCCAGCTCGACAGGGGCACCCAGGGGTGAGCAGTTCTTC,CASSTGAPRGEQFF
.,TRBV4-1,TRBJ2-4,.,TGCGCCAGCAGCCCTTCCACGGGGGGCGGATTTGTGAACATTCAGTACTTC,CASSPSTGGGFVNIQYF
TRBD2,TRBV18,TRBJ2-2,.,TGTGCCAGCTCACCACCCTACGGGACTAGCGGGAGTAGAGCCGGGGAGCTGTTTTTT,CASSPPYGTSGSRAGELFF
TRBD1,TRBV5-1,TRBJ1-4,few,TGCGCCAGCAGCGGGACAGTCTTTAATGAAAAACTGTTTTTT,CASSGTVFNEKLFF
.,TRBV11-2,TRBJ2-5,.,TGTGCCAGCAGCTTAGCACCCAGGAGGGCAGAAGAGACCCAGTACTTC,CASSLAPRRAEETQYF
.,TRBV9,TRBJ2-1,few,TGTGCCAGCAGCGCCGCTCTAGATGAGCAGTTCTTC,CASSAALDEQFF
TRBD1,TRBV4-2,TRBJ2-7,.,TGTGCCAGCAGCTCAGGGGGAGAGCAGTACTTC,CASSSGGEQYF
TRBD1,TRBV6-6,TRBJ1-4,many,TGTGCCAGCAGTGTGGACAGGGTTGAAAAACTGTTTTTT,CASSVDRVEKLFF
.,TRBV2,TRBJ2-7,few,TGTGCCAGCAGTCCTGAGCCTGGCGGCCACTACGAGCAGTACTTC,CASSPEPGGHYEQYF
TRBD1,TRBV6-5,TRBJ1-2,.,TGTGCCAGCAGTGCCGGGACAGACTATGGCTACACCTTC,CASSAGTDYGYTF
TRBD1,TRBV30,TRBJ1-5,few,TGTGCCTGGAGTGTAAAGGGGGCCGGGCAGCCCCAGCATTTT,CAWSVKGAGQPQHF
TRBD2,TRBV2,TRBJ2-1,.,TGTGCCAGCAGTGAACGGTTGGGACTAGCGCCAAGCTCCTACAATGAGCAGTTCTTC,CASSERLGLAPSSYNEQFF
TRBD2,TRBV5-1,TRBJ2-3,.,TGCGCCAGCAGCCAGGGACTAGCAAAGACAGATACGCAGTATTTT,CASSQGLAKTDTQYF
TRBD2,TRBV6-4,TRBJ2-5,few,TGTGCCAGCAGCCTTGGTAGCGGGAGTGGAGAGACCCAGTACTTC,CASSLGSGSGETQYF
.,TRBV6-5,TRBJ2-7,.,TGTGCCAGCAAACTTCGCCGGGGGGCGATATACGAGCAGTACTTC,CASKLRRGAIYEQYF